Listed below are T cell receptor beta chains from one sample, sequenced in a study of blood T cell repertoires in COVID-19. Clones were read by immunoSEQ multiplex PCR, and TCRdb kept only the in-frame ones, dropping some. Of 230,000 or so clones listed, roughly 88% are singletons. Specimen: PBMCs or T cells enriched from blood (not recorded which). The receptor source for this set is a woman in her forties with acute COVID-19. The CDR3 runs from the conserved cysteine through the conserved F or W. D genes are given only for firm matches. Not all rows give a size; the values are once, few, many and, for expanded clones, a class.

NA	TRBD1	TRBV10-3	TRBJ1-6	TGTGCCATCAGTGCGGGACAGGGGGAGGGTTCACCCCTCCACTTT	CAISAGQGEGSPLHF
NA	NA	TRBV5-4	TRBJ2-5	TGTGCCAGCAGCTTGGCAGGGGCGCAAGAGACCCAGTACTTC	CASSLAGAQETQYF
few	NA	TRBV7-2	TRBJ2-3	TGTGCCAGCAGCTTGGGGAGGACATATACGCAGTATTTT	CASSLGRTYTQYF
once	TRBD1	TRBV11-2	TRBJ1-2	TGTGCCAGCAGCTTAGCGGGGACAGGGGGAGCCTATGGCTACACCTTC	CASSLAGTGGAYGYTF
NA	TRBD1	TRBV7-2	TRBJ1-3	TGTGCCAGCAGCTTAAATTTAAGGGGGCTAGCAGGAAACACCATATATTTT	CASSLNLRGLAGNTIYF
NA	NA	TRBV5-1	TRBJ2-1	TGCGCCAGCAGCTTGGCCAGGGAAGGAAATGAGCAGTTCTTC	CASSLAREGNEQFF
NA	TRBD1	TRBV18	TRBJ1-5	TGTGCCAGCTCGGACAGGGGCGGTCAGCCCCAGCATTTT	CASSDRGGQPQHF
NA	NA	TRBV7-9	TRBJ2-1	TGTGCCAGCCTGCCTCCGGGATCCTACAATGAGCAGTTCTTC	CASLPPGSYNEQFF
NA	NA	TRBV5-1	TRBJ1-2	TGCGCCAGCAGCTTGGGTGTAGAGAATGGCTACACCTTC	CASSLGVENGYTF
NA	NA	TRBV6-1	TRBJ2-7	TGTGCCAGCAGTGAGTGCAGGGCATGCGAGCAGTACTTC	CASSECRACEQYF
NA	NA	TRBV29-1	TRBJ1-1	TGCAGCGGGACGGGACACTTGAACACTGAAGCTTTCTTT	CSGTGHLNTEAFF
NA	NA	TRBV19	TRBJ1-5	TGTGCCAGTAGTATATCTGGGGGGAGCAATCAGCCCCAGCATTTT	CASSISGGSNQPQHF
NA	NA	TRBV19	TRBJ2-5	TGTGCCAGTAGTATAGGAGGGGGGACCCAGTACTTC	CASSIGGGTQYF
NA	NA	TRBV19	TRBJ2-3	TGTGCCAGTAGTATGGCACAGGGATACACAGATACGCAGTATTTT	CASSMAQGYTDTQYF
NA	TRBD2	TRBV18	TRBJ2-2	TGTGCCAGCTCACCAAAGCTAGCGGGCATCACCGGGGAGCTGTTTTTT	CASSPKLAGITGELFF
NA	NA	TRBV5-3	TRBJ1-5	TGTGCCAGAAGAAAAGGGAGCCAGCATTTT	CARRKGSQHF
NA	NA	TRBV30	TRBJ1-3	TGTGCCTGGAGTTCGACCGGGACAATCGGAAACACCATATATTTT	CAWSSTGTIGNTIYF
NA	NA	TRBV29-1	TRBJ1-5	TGCAGCGTCCGGAGAGGGATCAATCAGCCCCAGCATTTT	CSVRRGINQPQHF
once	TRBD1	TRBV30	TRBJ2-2	TGTGCCTGGAGAATACAGGGGACCGGGGAGCTGTTTTTT	CAWRIQGTGELFF
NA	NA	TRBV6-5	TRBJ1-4	TGTGCCAGCAGTTACTCGATGGGGGGAGGAAAACTGTTTTTT	CASSYSMGGGKLFF
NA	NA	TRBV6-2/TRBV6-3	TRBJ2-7	TGTGCCAGCAGTTACGCGGACAAAAAGGGATACGAGCAGTACTTC	CASSYADKKGYEQYF
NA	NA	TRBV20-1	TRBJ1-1	TGCAGTGCTAGTCCGCCAGGGCTTACAGGCGAAGCTTTCTTT	CSASPPGLTGEAFF
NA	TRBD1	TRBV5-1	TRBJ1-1	TGCGCCAGCAGCTTGGCACAGGGGACTGAAGCTTTCTTT	CASSLAQGTEAFF
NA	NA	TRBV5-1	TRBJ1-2	TGCGCCAGCAGCACCCGACAGGCACAGATGGGCTACACCTTC	CASSTRQAQMGYTF
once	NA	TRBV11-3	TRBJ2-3	TGTGCCAGCAGCTTAGGCCCAGTAGATACGCAGTATTTT	CASSLGPVDTQYF
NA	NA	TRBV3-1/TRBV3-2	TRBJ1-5	TGTGCCACCTTGACACATTTCAATCAGCCCCAGCATTTT	CATLTHFNQPQHF
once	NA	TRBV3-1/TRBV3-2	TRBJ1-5	TGTGCCAGCAGACCAAGTTCTACCTCTCCCAATCAGCCCCAGCATTTT	CASRPSSTSPNQPQHF
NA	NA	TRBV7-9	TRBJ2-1	TGTGCCAGCAGCTTATATGGCTTGCGGGCCTACAATGAGCAGTTCTTC	CASSLYGLRAYNEQFF
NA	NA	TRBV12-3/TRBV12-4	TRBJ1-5	TGTGCCAGCAGTTCCAATCGGGCCCAGCATTTT	CASSSNRAQHF
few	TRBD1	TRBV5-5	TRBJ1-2	TGTGCCAGCACCCAGGACAGGTCCTATGGCTACACCTTC	CASTQDRSYGYTF
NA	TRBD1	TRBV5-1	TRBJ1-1	TGCGCCAGCAGCATGGGACAGGACGCTGAAGCTTTCTTT	CASSMGQDAEAFF